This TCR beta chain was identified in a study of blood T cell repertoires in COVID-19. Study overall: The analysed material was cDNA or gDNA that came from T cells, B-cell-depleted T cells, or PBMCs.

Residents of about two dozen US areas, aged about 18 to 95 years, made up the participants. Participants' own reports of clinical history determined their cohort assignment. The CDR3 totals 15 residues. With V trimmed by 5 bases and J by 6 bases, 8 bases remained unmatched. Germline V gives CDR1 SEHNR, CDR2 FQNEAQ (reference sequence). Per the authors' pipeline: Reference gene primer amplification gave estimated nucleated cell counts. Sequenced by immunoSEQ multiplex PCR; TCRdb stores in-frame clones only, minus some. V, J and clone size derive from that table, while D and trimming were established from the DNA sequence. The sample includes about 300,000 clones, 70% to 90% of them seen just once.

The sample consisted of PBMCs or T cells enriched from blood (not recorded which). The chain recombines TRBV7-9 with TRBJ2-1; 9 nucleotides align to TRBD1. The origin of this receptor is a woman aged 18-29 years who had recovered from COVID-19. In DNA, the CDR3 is TGTGCCAGCAGCAATTCCCGGGACAGGGTCAATGAGCAGTTCTTC. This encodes CASSNSRDRVNEQFF.